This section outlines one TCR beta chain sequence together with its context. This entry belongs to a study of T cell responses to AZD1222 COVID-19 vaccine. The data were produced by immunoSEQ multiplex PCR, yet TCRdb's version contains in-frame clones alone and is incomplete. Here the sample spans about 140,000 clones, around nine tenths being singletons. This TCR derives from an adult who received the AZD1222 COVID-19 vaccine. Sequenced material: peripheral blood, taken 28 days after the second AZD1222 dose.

CDR3 nucleotide sequence: TGTGCCAGCAGCTTACGCAGGCCCGTCAAGGAGCAGTTCTTC. It codes for CASSLRRPVKEQFF. The chain employs TRBV13 and TRBJ2-1; D gene uncertain. V lost 2 bases and J 10 bases, leaving 15 bases between the germline ends. This CDR3 has 14 amino acids. CDR1 is PRHDT and CDR2 is FYEKMQ in the germline V gene (reference sequence).